A single sample is the source of the 29 T cell receptor beta chains below, sequenced in a study of cytomegalovirus exposure and HLA in healthy donors. 60 Vbeta and 13 Jbeta primers were used in PCR. Using immunoSEQ multiplex PCR, the repertoire was profiled, and TCRdb retains in-frame clones only, with some absent. The sample lists around 150,000 clones, roughly four fifths occurring once. The sequenced sample was PBMCs. These receptors all come from a girl aged 2 to 10 in good health and CMV-seropositive.

V is TRBV7-8 and J is TRBJ1-2; unclear D gene. The length of the CDR3 is 13 residues. Germline lookup yields CDR1 SGHVS and CDR2 FQNEAQ. V shed 3 bases and J shed 8 bases, with 13 bases lying between them. The CDR3 here is CASSFRLGRGYTF. For the CDR3, the DNA is TGTGCCAGCAGCTTTCGGCTCGGCAGGGGCTACACCTTC.

The rearrangement uses TRBV28 and TRBJ1-1; a possible D gene is TRBD1 (6 bases). V gave up 5 bases and J gave up 1 base, with 11 bases separating them. There are 14 residues in the CDR3. Germline CDR1 and CDR2: MDHEN and SYDVKM. In DNA form, the CDR3 reads TGTGCCAGCAGTCTTTCAGGGGCGAACACTGAAGCTTTCTTT. Protein product: CASSLSGANTEAFF.

The chain joins TRBV5-1 to TRBJ2-3, with TRBD2 as a possible D gene (7 bases). The CDR3 spans 16 residues. Germline V CDR1 and CDR2: SGHRS, YFSETQ. Trimming shortened V by 2 bases and J by 0 bases, and 13 bases separated the two germline ends. The DNA of the CDR3 is TGCGCCAGCAGCTTAAGGGGGGGCCTTAGCACAGATACGCAGTATTTT. This gives the protein CASSLRGGLSTDTQYF.

The chain employs TRBV6-6 and TRBJ1-4; D uncertain. CDR3 length: 14 residues. With 11 bases removed from V and 3 bases from J, the gap between germline ends came to 16 bases. Germline CDR1 MNHNY, CDR2 SVGAGI (reference sequence). Here the CDR3 reads CASSLLVSNEKLFF. CDR3 nucleotide sequence: TGTGCCTCCTCTCTATTGGTTTCTAATGAAAAACTGTTTTTT.

The chain combines TRBV21-1 with TRBJ2-5; whether TRBD1, the table's D call, matches the DNA was not checked. TRBV21-1 is a known pseudogene. This CDR3 region has 14 residues. The CDR3 sequence is CASSKLNRQETQYF. The CDR3 nucleotides are TGTGCCAGCAGCAAACTCAACAGGCAAGAGACCCAGTACTTC.

The chain has TRBV30 and TRBJ2-7, with D tentatively TRBD2 (6 bases). Between the trimmed V and J ends, which lost 0 bases and 0 bases, there was a span of 12 bases. Germline V lookup: CDR1 GTSNPN, CDR2 SVGIG (reference sequence). CDR3 length: 15 residues. Written as DNA, the CDR3 is TGTGCCTGGAGTGTATTTGGGACTTCCTCCTACGAGCAGTACTTC. It codes for CAWSVFGTSSYEQYF.

This rearrangement joins TRBV4-1 to TRBJ2-7; D possibly corresponds to TRBD2 (6 bases). CDR3 size: 15 residues. The germline V gene encodes CDR1 MGHRA and CDR2 YSYEKL. Trimming shortened V by 6 bases and J by 2 bases, and 17 bases separated the two germline ends. CDR3: CASSRGASDAYEQYF. CDR3 DNA sequence: TGCGCCAGCAGTCGAGGGGCTAGCGATGCCTACGAGCAGTACTTC.

The genes are TRBV30 and TRBJ1-2; D possibly corresponds to TRBD1 (5 bases). V was trimmed by 5 bases and J by 5 bases, leaving 9 bases between them. Germline V gives CDR1 GTSNPN, CDR2 SVGIG (reference sequence). CDR3 length equals 11 residues. For the CDR3, the DNA is TGTGCCTGGGGGGCTATTTATGGCTACACCTTC. The encoded protein is CAWGAIYGYTF. Together with reference TRBV30 and TRBJ1-2, the CDR3 gives the full variable domain: SQTIHQWPATLVQPVGSPLSLECTVEGTSNPNLYWYRQAAGRGLQLLFYSVGIGQISSEVPQNLSASRPQDRQFILSSKKLLLSDSGFYLCAWGAIYGYTFGSGTRLTVV.

At least ten counts were recorded for this clone. The V call is TRBV6-4, the J call TRBJ2-1; 8 bases fit TRBD2. This CDR3 contains 15 residues. The trim removed 2 bases at V and 0 bases at J, leaving 0 bases unmatched. CDR1 and CDR2 (germline): MRHNA, SNTAGT. The CDR3 is CASSDTSGSYNEQFF. The CDR3 DNA is TGTGCCAGCAGTGACACTAGCGGCTCCTACAATGAGCAGTTCTTC.

This clone was detected a few times. V gene TRBV4-1 combines with J gene TRBJ2-7; 8 bases map to TRBD1. The CDR3 is 12 residues long. The V segment lost 3 bases and the J segment 7 bases; nucleotides outside the gene matches: 2. CDR1 is MGHRA, CDR2 YSYEKL, per germline. The CDR3 loop reads CASSQDRVEQYF. The CDR3 coding sequence is TGCGCCAGCAGCCAGGACAGGGTTGAGCAGTACTTC.

The CDR3, as DNA: TGTGCCAGCAGTCGTGGGGGGAACGATCAGCCCCAGCATTTT. Amino acid sequence: CASSRGGNDQPQHF. The genes are TRBV7-9 and TRBJ1-5, with D tentatively TRBD1 (5 bases). Per germline, CDR1 SEHNR and CDR2 FQNEAQ (reference sequence). V was cut by 6 bases and J by 5 bases, with 14 bases left in between. CDR3 size: 14 residues.

The chain uses TRBV14 and TRBJ2-5, with D possibly being TRBD2 (5 bases). The V gene lost 5 bases and the J gene lost 3 bases, with 10 bases spanning the gap. The CDR3 sequence is 13 residues long. From germline, CDR1 is SGHDN and CDR2 FVKESK. The CDR3 protein is CASSRTSKETQYF. The CDR3 DNA sequence: TGTGCCAGCAGCAGAACTAGTAAAGAGACCCAGTACTTC. The full variable domain, completed using reference TRBV14 and TRBJ2-5, is EAGVTQFPSHSVIEKGQTVTLRCDPISGHDNLYWYRRVMGKEIKFLLHFVKESKQDESGMPNNRFLAERTGGTYSTLKVQPAELEDSGVYFCASSRTSKETQYFGPGTRLLVL.

The chain uses TRBV5-1 and TRBJ2-5; a weak D match, TRBD2 (6 bases). V was trimmed by 0 bases and J by 3 bases, leaving 18 bases between them. CDR1 and CDR2 from the germline V gene are SGHRS and YFSETQ. CDR3 length: 17 residues. CDR3 DNA: TGCGCCAGCAGCTTGGTACTAGCTGCATACCCTGAAGAGACCCAGTACTTC. Translating gives CASSLVLAAYPEETQYF.

This clone has a single count. The chain links TRBV7-2 to TRBJ1-4, with 9 bases identical to TRBD1. V lost 1 base and J lost 8; bases outside the gene matches: 11. CDR3 length: 17 amino acids. Germline V CDR1 and CDR2: SGHTA, FQGNSA. The CDR3 sequence: CASSLVMAGTGKEKLFF. For the CDR3, the DNA is TGTGCCAGCAGCTTAGTGATGGCCGGGACAGGGAAGGAAAAACTGTTTTTT.

The chain is built from TRBV28 and TRBJ1-5, with D possibly matching TRBD1 (5 bases). CDR3 length: 15 amino acids. Germline V gene sequence: CDR1 MDHEN, CDR2 SYDVKM. Trimming removed 6 bases at V and 5 bases at J, with 17 bases between. In DNA, the CDR3 is TGTGCCAGCAGCCGCGCGGGGGGGAGCCATCAGCCCCAGCATTTT. It specifies CASSRAGGSHQPQHF.

The chain joins TRBV7-8 to TRBJ2-1, with TRBD1 matching 7 bases. The V and J ends lost 6 bases and 4 bases, in that order; junction bases with no gene match: 12. This CDR3 has 16 amino acids. Germline V gene data show CDR1 as SGHVS and CDR2 as FQNEAQ. As DNA, the CDR3 is TGTGCCAGCAGGGCGACAGGGAAGCGGAGTTACAATGAGCAGTTCTTC. As protein: CASRATGKRSYNEQFF.

The rearrangement uses TRBV29-1 and TRBJ2-2; D perhaps matches TRBD2 (5 bases). This CDR3 region has 14 residues. Trimming pared 5 bases from V and 7 bases from J, leaving 17 bases between. Looked up from germline, CDR1 is SQVTM and CDR2 is ANQGSEA. CDR3 region: CSVISRGNIGELFF. The CDR3 DNA is TGCAGCGTTATCTCTCGAGGGAATATCGGGGAGCTGTTTTTT.

The chain couples TRBV6-5 to TRBJ1-5; 7 bases fit TRBD1. Germline V gene sequence: CDR1 MNHEY, CDR2 SVGAGI. CDR3 length: 13 amino acids. The trim removed 6 bases at V and 7 bases at J, leaving 6 bases unmatched. The CDR3 nucleotides are TGTGCCAGCAGGCGACAGGGCGGACAGCCCCAGCATTTT. This codes for CASRRQGGQPQHF.

The rearrangement links TRBV28 to TRBJ2-3; the D gene is possibly TRBD2 (6 bases). CDR1 is MDHEN, CDR2 SYDVKM, per germline. The V gene lost 6 bases and the J gene lost 2 bases, with 12 bases spanning the gap. This CDR3 is built from 14 residues. The chain's CDR3 is CASSARGNTDTQYF. The CDR3 region has the DNA TGTGCCAGCAGCGCACGGGGGAACACAGATACGCAGTATTTT. Based on the CDR3 plus reference TRBV28 and TRBJ2-3, the full variable domain is DVKVTQSSRYLVKRTGEKVFLECVQDMDHENMFWYRQDPGLGLRLIYFSYDVKMKEKGDIPEGYSVSREKKERFSLILESASTNQTSMYLCASSARGNTDTQYFGPGTRLTVL.

The gene calls are TRBV6-1 and TRBJ1-5, with D uncertain. The ends were cut back, 8 bases at V and 5 bases at J, with 16 bases in the middle. The CDR3 spans 14 residues. The V gene's germline CDR1 is MNHNS and CDR2 SASEGT. CDR3 sequence reads: CASSAMTRDQPQHF. The CDR3 DNA sequence: TGTGCCAGCTCGGCCATGACTAGGGATCAGCCCCAGCATTTT.

This rearrangement joins TRBV6-5 to TRBJ2-5, with D tentatively TRBD2 (5 bases). Germline loops: CDR1 MNHEY, CDR2 SVGAGI. The V end was cut by 5 bases, the J end by 5 bases, with 15 bases between. There are 14 residues in the CDR3. The CDR3 sequence is CASSPSGLGETQYF. The DNA of the CDR3 is TGTGCCAGCAGTCCATCGGGGTTGGGGGAGACCCAGTACTTC.

A few counts support this clone. The chain carries TRBV29-1 and TRBJ1-3, with no clear D. Germline V gene data show CDR1 as SQVTM and CDR2 as ANQGSEA. The CDR3 is made up of 11 amino acids. V lost 7 bases and J lost 9, with 13 bases in between. The CDR3 is CSGSASGTIYF. DNA for the CDR3: TGCAGCGGATCAGCCTCGGGCACCATATATTTT.

This clone came up a few times. This sequence joins TRBV9 and TRBJ1-1; D possibly corresponds to TRBD1 (6 bases). This CDR3 spans 13 amino acids. The germline gives CDR1 SGDLS, CDR2 YYNGEE. The V gene lost 3 bases and the J gene lost 11 bases, with 17 bases spanning the gap. CDR3 DNA: TGTGCCAGCAGCGCAGGGGTTGCGGAGAGCGCTTTCTTT. This encodes CASSAGVAESAFF.

The chain uses TRBV5-6 and TRBJ2-7, with D possibly matching TRBD1 (6 bases). This CDR3 comprises 13 residues. The germline CDR1 and CDR2 sequences are SGHDT and YYEEEE. V lost 4 bases to trimming and J lost 4 bases, with 12 bases between them. CDR3 bases: TGTGCCAGCAGCCGACAGGACAGTTACGAGCAGTACTTC. The encoded protein is CASSRQDSYEQYF.

In this sample, this clone turned up a few times. The rearrangement joins TRBV4-2 to TRBJ2-5, with 11 nucleotides matching TRBD2. V gave up 0 bases and J gave up 7 bases; unmatched junction bases: 13. The germline V gene has CDR1 LGHNA and CDR2 YNFKEQ. CDR3 length equals 18 residues. CDR3 amino acids: CASSQDGNSGGGIWTQYF. DNA for the CDR3: TGTGCCAGCAGCCAAGACGGGAATAGCGGGGGGGGTATTTGGACCCAGTACTTC.

The chain couples TRBV5-5 to TRBJ1-3, with TRBD1 identical over 8 bases. The CDR3 spans 15 residues. The trim removed 3 bases at V and 0 bases at J, leaving 2 bases unmatched. Germline CDR1 is SGHKS and CDR2 is YYEKEE (reference sequence). CDR3 loop: CASSWGQASGNTIYF. The CDR3 DNA sequence: TGTGCCAGCAGCTGGGGACAGGCCTCTGGAAACACCATATATTTT.

The genes are TRBV14 and TRBJ2-1; D perhaps matches TRBD2 (6 bases). Germline CDR1 is SGHDN and CDR2 is FVKESK. Trimming shortened V by 1 base and J by 9 bases, and 10 bases separated the two germline ends. This CDR3 contains 13 residues. CDR3 sequence: CASSQGRGSEQFF. DNA of the CDR3: TGTGCCAGCAGCCAAGGGCGGGGAAGTGAGCAGTTCTTC.

V gene TRBV27 combines with J gene TRBJ2-2, with TRBD2 matching over 10 bases. The J segment lost 4 bases and the V segment lost 10 bases, leaving 6 bases of the junction unmatched. CDR1 is MNHEY, CDR2 SMNVEV, per germline (reference sequence). The CDR3 consists of 14 residues. The CDR3: CAIAAGGATGELFF. The CDR3, as DNA: TGTGCCATCGCAGCGGGAGGGGCCACCGGGGAGCTGTTTTTT.

V usage is TRBV29-1 and J usage is TRBJ1-1; no firm D call. The V and J ends lost 7 bases and 1 base respectively, with 16 bases between them. Germline values: CDR1 SQVTM, CDR2 ANQGSEA. The CDR3 totals 14 residues. The CDR3 nucleotides read TGCAGCGCCGCCAACATACGCTCGAACACTGAAGCTTTCTTT. This sequence encodes CSAANIRSNTEAFF.